Sequencing of this T cell receptor beta chain was carried out in a study of blood T cells in healthy people across ages. The germline CDR1 and CDR2 sequences are SNHLY and FYNNEI. This CDR3 has 16 amino acids. Losses at the gene ends were 3 bases for V and 3 bases for J; bases not matched to a gene: 9. This clonotype was seen more than once but under ten times. Primed by a sample-barcoded 5' primer and a J-beta primer mix, a second PCR proceeded for about 7 to 11 cycles. Each cDNA molecule was tagged by a template-switch adaptor with 12 random nucleotides. TCRdb recomputed calls from the 5' RACE reads with MiXCR, one row per CDR3 protein. In the table there are approximately 940,000 distinct CDR3 sequences, approximately 49% of which are singletons.

The V and J genes are TRBV2 and TRBJ2-3; 7 nucleotides line up with TRBD1. This receptor was identified in a man in his thirties or forties in good health. Sequencing was done on a sample of blood. CDR3 DNA sequence: TGTGCCAGCAGTGAGCCCCGACAGGGTGGGACAGATACGCAGTATTTT. Translation: CASSEPRQGGTDTQYF.